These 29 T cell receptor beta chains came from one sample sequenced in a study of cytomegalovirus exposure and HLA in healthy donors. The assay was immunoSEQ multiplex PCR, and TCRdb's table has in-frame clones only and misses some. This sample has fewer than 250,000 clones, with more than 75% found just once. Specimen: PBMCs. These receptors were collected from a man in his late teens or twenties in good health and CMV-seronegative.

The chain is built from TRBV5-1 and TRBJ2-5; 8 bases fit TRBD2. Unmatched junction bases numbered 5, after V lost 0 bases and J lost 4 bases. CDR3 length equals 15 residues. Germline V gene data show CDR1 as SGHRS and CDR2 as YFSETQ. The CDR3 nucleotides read TGCGCCAGCAGCTTGGCAGCGGGGGTAGTAGAGACCCAGTACTTC. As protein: CASSLAAGVVETQYF.

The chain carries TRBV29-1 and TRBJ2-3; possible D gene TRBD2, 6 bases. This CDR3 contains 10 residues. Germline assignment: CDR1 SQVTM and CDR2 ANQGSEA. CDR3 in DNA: TGCAGTGGCGGGGCAGATACGCAGTATTTT. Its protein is CSGGADTQYF.

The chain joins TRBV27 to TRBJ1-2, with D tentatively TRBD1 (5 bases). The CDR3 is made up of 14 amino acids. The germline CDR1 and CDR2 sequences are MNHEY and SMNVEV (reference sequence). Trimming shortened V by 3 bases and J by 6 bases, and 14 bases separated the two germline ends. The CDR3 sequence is CASSFTYRTDGYTF. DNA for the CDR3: TGTGCCAGCAGTTTTACTTACAGGACGGATGGCTACACCTTC.

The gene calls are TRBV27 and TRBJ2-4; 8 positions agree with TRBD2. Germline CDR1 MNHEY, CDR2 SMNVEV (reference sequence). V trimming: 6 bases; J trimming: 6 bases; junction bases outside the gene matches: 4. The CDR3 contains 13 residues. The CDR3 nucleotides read TGTGCCAGCAGGACTAGCGATTTAAACATTCAGTACTTC. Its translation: CASRTSDLNIQYF.

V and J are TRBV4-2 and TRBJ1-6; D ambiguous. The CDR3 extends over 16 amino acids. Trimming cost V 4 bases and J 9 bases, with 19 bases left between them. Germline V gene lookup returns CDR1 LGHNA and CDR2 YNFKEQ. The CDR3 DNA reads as TGTGCCAGCAGCCGCCAGACGGGAGAACGGGTTTCACCCCTCCACTTT. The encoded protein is CASSRQTGERVSPLHF.

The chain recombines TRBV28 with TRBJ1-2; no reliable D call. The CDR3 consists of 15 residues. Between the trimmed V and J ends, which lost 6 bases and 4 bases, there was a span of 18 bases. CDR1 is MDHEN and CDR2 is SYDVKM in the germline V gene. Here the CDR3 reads CASRSRPRSGYGYTF. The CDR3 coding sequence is TGTGCCAGCAGATCCCGGCCTCGTTCGGGCTATGGCTACACCTTC.

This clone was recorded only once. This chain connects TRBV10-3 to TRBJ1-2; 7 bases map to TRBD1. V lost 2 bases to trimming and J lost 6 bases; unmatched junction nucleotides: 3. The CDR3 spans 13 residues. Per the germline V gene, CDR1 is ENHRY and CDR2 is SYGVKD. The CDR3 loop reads CAISEGQVDGYTF. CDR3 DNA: TGTGCCATCAGTGAGGGACAGGTCGATGGCTACACCTTC.

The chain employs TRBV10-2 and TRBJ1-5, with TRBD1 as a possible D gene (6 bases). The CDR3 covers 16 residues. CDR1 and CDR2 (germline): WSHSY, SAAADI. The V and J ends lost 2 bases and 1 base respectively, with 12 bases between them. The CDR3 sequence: CASSEGSRGSNQPQHF. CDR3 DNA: TGCGCCAGCAGTGAGGGATCGAGGGGGAGCAATCAGCCCCAGCATTTT.

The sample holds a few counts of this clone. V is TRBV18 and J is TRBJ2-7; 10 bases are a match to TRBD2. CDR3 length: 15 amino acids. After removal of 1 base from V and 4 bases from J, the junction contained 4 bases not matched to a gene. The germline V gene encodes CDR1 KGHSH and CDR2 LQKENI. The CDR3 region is CASSPRASGSYEQYF. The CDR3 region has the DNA TGTGCCAGCTCACCACGGGCTAGCGGGAGTTACGAGCAGTACTTC.

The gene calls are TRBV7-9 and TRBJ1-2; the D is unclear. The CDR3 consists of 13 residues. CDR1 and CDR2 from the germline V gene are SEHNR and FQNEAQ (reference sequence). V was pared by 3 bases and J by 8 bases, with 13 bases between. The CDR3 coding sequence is TGTGCCAGCAGCTTGGACCCCCGAGGGGGCTACACCTTC. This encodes CASSLDPRGGYTF.

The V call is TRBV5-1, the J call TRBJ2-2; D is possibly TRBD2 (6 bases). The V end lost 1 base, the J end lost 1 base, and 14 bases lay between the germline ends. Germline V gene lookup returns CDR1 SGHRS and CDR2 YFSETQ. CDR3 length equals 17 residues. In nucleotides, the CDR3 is TGCGCCAGCAGCTTGTTTACGGCGGGGTTGAACACCGGGGAGCTGTTTTTT. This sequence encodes CASSLFTAGLNTGELFF. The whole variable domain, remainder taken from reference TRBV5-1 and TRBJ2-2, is KAGVTQTPRYLIKTRGQQVTLSCSPISGHRSVSWYQQTPGQGLQFLFEYFSETQRNKGNFPGRFSGRQFSNSRSEMNVSTLELGDSALYLCASSLFTAGLNTGELFFGEGSRLTVL.

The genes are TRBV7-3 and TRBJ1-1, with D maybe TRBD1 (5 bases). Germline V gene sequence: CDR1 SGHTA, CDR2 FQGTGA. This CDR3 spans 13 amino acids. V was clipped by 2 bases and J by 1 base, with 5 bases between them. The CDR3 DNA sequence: TGTGCCAGCAGCTTAGACAGGAACACTGAAGCTTTCTTT. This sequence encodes CASSLDRNTEAFF. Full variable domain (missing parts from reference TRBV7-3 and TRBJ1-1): GAGVSQTPSNKVTEKGKYVELRCDPISGHTALYWYRQSLGQGPEFLIYFQGTGAADDSGLPNDRFFAVRPEGSVSTLKIQRTERGDSAVYLCASSLDRNTEAFFGQGTRLTVV.

CDR3 sequence (DNA): TGCAGCGTTGGACAGGGCGACGAGCAGTACTTC. The encoded protein is CSVGQGDEQYF. The rearrangement joins TRBV29-1 to TRBJ2-7; 7 bases fit TRBD1. The CDR3 sequence is 11 residues long. The germline CDR1 and CDR2 sequences are SQVTM and ANQGSEA. J was trimmed by 5 bases and V by 4 bases; bases with no gene match: 2.

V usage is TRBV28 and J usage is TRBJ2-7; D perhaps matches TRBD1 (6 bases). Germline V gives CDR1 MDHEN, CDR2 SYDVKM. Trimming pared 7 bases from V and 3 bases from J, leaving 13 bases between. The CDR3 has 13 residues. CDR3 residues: CASNGQTHYEQYF. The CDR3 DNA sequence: TGTGCCAGCAACGGACAGACCCACTACGAGCAGTACTTC.

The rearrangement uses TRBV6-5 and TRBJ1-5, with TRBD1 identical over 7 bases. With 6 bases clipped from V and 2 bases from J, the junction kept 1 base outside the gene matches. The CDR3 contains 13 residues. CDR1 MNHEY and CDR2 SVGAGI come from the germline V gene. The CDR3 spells CASSTGGNQPQHF. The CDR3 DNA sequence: TGTGCCAGCAGCACAGGGGGCAATCAGCCCCAGCATTTT.

The CDR3 coding sequence is TGTGCCAGCAGCCCCTCCCCGGGACTTGCCCGTGAGCAGTTCTTC. This encodes CASSPSPGLAREQFF. The genes are TRBV7-3 and TRBJ2-1; a possible D gene is TRBD2 (6 bases). V was trimmed by 5 bases and J by 9 bases, leaving 20 bases between them. Germline-derived CDR1 and CDR2 are SGHTA and FQGTGA. CDR3 length: 15 amino acids.

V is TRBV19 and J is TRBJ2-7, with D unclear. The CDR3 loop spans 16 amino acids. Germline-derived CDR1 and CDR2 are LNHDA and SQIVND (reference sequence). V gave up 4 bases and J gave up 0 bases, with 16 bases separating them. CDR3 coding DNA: TGTGCCAGTAGTACCTCCCCCCGAAATAGCTCCTACGAGCAGTACTTC. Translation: CASSTSPRNSSYEQYF.

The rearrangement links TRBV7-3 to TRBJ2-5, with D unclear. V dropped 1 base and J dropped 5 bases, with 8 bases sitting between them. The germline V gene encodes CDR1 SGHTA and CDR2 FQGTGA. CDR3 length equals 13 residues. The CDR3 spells CASSLMARETQYF. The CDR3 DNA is TGTGCCAGCAGCTTAATGGCTCGTGAGACCCAGTACTTC.

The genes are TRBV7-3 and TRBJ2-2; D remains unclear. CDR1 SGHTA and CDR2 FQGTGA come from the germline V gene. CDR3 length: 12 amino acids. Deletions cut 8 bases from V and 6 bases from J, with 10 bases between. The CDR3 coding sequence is TGTGCCAGCTTCCCCTACGCCGGGGAGCTGTTTTTT. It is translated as CASFPYAGELFF.

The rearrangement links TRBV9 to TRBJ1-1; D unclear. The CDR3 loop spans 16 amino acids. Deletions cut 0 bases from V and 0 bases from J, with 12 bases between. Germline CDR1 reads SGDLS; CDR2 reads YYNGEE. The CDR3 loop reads CASSVGSREVNTEAFF. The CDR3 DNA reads TGTGCCAGCAGCGTAGGGTCCCGGGAGGTGAACACTGAAGCTTTCTTT.

The chain's CDR3 is CASSPDVLAGVGNEQFF. The CDR3 DNA follows: TGTGCCAGCAGCCCCGACGTGCTAGCGGGAGTAGGGAATGAGCAGTTCTTC. The chain employs TRBV9 and TRBJ2-1; 10 nucleotides align to TRBD2. The CDR3 is 17 amino acids. CDR1 and CDR2 from the germline V gene are SGDLS and YYNGEE. V dropped 4 bases and J dropped 7; count of bases not matched to a gene: 14.

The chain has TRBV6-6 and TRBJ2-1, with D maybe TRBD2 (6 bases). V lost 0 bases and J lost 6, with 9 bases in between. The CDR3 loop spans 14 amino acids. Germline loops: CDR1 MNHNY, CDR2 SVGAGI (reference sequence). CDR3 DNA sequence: TGTGCCAGCAGTTACTCGGGGGGAACCAATGAGCAGTTCTTC. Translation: CASSYSGGTNEQFF.

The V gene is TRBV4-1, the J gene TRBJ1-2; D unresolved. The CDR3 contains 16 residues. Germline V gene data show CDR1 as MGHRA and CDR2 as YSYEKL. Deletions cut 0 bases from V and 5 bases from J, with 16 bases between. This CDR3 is CASSQDQEGRLYGYTF. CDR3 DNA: TGCGCCAGCAGCCAAGATCAGGAGGGAAGGCTGTATGGCTACACCTTC.

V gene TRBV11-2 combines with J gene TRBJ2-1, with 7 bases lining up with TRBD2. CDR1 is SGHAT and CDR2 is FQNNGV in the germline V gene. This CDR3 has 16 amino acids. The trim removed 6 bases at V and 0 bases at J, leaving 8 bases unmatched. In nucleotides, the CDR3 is TGTGCCAGCAGGCCTAGCGGTAGACGCTCCTACAATGAGCAGTTCTTC. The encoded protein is CASRPSGRRSYNEQFF. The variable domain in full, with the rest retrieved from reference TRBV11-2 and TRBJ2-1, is EAGVAQSPRYKIIEKRQSVAFWCNPISGHATLYWYQQILGQGPKLLIQFQNNGVVDDSQLPKDRFSAERLKGVDSTLKIQPAKLEDSAVYLCASRPSGRRSYNEQFFGPGTRLTVL.

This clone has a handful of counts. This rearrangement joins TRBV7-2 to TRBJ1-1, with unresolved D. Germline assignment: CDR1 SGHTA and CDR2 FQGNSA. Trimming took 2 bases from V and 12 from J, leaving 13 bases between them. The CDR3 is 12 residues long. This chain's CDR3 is CASSLYPYSSFF. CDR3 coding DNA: TGTGCCAGCAGCTTATATCCGTACTCTTCTTTCTTT.

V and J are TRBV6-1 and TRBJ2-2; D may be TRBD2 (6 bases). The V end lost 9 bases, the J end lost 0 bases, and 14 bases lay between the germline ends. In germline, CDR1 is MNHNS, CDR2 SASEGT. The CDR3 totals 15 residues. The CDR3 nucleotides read TGTGCCAGTGGGAGGAGGGGCGCGAACACCGGGGAGCTGTTTTTT. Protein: CASGRRGANTGELFF.

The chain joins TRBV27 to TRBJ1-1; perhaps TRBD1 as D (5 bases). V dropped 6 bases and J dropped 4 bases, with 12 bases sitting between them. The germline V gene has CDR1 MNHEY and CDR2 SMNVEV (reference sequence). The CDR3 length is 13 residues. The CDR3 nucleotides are TGTGCCAGCAGCCCAGGGCTCGTCACTGAAGCTTTCTTT. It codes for CASSPGLVTEAFF.

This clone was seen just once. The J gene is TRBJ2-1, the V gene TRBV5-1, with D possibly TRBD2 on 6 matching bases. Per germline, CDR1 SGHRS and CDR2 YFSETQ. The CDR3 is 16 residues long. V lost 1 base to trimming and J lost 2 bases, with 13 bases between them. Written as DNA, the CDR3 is TGCGCCAGCAGCTTGCAACCGGGACTGGCCTACAATGAGCAGTTCTTC. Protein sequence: CASSLQPGLAYNEQFF.

CDR3 in DNA: TGTGCCAGCAGGGCAGGGGAAACGCAGTATTTT. As protein: CASRAGETQYF. The gene calls are TRBV6-6 and TRBJ2-3, with D maybe TRBD1 (6 bases). Germline loops: CDR1 MNHNY, CDR2 SVGAGI (reference sequence). Trimming cost V 6 bases and J 9 bases, with 10 bases left between them. CDR3 length: 11 residues.